The 20 T cell receptor beta chains below were found in one sample sequenced in a study of shared clonotypes between healthy human individuals. TCRdb's copy holds only in-frame clones and misses some; the assay was immunoSEQ multiplex PCR. The repertoire holds about 1.5 million clones, with 95% to 99% as singletons. The material sequenced was naive CD4+ T cells sorted from blood. Stated subset: CD45RA+ positively selected. The receptor set was obtained from a man aged 30-40 years in good health.

V gene TRBV5-1 combines with J gene TRBJ1-1, with D perhaps TRBD1 (5 bases). Germline V lookup: CDR1 SGHRS, CDR2 YFSETQ. The CDR3 contains 16 residues. V was shortened by 2 bases and J by 1 base, with 15 bases between the two germline ends. CDR3 DNA: TGCGCCAGCAGCTTCGTCCGGGACTCGCAGAACACTGAAGCTTTCTTT. This codes for CASSFVRDSQNTEAFF.

V and J are TRBV6-1 and TRBJ1-3, with D possibly matching TRBD1 (5 bases). Trimming shortened V by 7 bases and J by 6 bases, and 16 bases separated the two germline ends. The CDR3 is made up of 14 amino acids. The germline gives CDR1 MNHNS, CDR2 SASEGT. CDR3: CASKIFRGENTIYF. In DNA, the CDR3 is TGTGCCAGCAAAATATTTCGGGGGGAAAACACCATATATTTT.

The rearrangement uses TRBV7-2 and TRBJ1-4; D is unclear. CDR1 and CDR2 from the germline V gene are SGHTA and FQGNSA. Trimming left V 2 bases short and J 0 bases short, with 13 bases between. The CDR3 covers 17 residues. CDR3 coding DNA: TGTGCCAGCAGCTTACGAGCAGTGGCCACAACTAATGAAAAACTGTTTTTT. It codes for CASSLRAVATTNEKLFF.

This chain links TRBV2 with TRBJ1-5; TRBD1 matches at 8 bases. The CDR3 length is 14 residues. In germline, CDR1 is SNHLY, CDR2 FYNNEI. The V segment lost 4 bases and the J segment 7 bases; nucleotides outside the gene matches: 6. In nucleotides, the CDR3 is TGTGCCAGCAGTGCCGACAGGGGTGAGCAGCCCCAGCATTTT. This sequence encodes CASSADRGEQPQHF. The full variable domain, its missing parts supplied by reference TRBV2 and TRBJ1-5, is EPEVTQTPSHQVTQMGQEVILRCVPISNHLYFYWYRQILGQKVEFLVSFYNNEISEKSEIFDDQFSVERPDGSNFTLKIRSTKLEDSAMYFCASSADRGEQPQHFGDGTRLSIL.

The gene calls are TRBV5-1 and TRBJ2-7; the D gene is possibly TRBD1 (6 bases). The CDR3 runs to 15 residues. The germline V and J ends were trimmed by 4 bases and 2 bases, with 16 bases remaining between them. CDR1 and CDR2 (germline): SGHRS, YFSETQ. CDR3 in amino acids: CASSLSGQPTYEQYF. CDR3 DNA sequence: TGCGCCAGCAGCCTCTCCGGACAGCCCACCTACGAGCAGTACTTC. Drawing the rest from reference TRBV5-1 and TRBJ2-7, the complete variable domain is KAGVTQTPRYLIKTRGQQVTLSCSPISGHRSVSWYQQTPGQGLQFLFEYFSETQRNKGNFPGRFSGRQFSNSRSEMNVSTLELGDSALYLCASSLSGQPTYEQYFGPGTRLTVT.

The chain employs TRBV30 and TRBJ2-7, with D hard to call. There are 12 residues in the CDR3. Trimming stripped 6 bases from V and 4 bases from J, with 13 bases between. The V gene's germline CDR1 is GTSNPN and CDR2 SVGIG (reference sequence). CDR3 DNA: TGTGCCTGCCCGTATCAAGATTACGAGCAGTACTTC. Translation: CACPYQDYEQYF.

The J gene is TRBJ2-1, the V gene TRBV9, with D possibly TRBD2 on 6 matching bases. V lost 4 bases and J lost 7, with 12 bases in between. The CDR3 runs to 13 residues. Germline V lookup: CDR1 SGDLS, CDR2 YYNGEE. The CDR3 loop is CASSPRLVNEQFF. CDR3 sequence (DNA): TGTGCCAGCAGCCCGCGACTAGTTAATGAGCAGTTCTTC. The full variable domain, rest sourced from reference TRBV9 and TRBJ2-1, is DSGVTQTPKHLITATGQRVTLRCSPRSGDLSVYWYQQSLDQGLQFLIQYYNGEERAKGNILERFSAQQFPDLHSELNLSSLELGDSALYFCASSPRLVNEQFFGPGTRLTVL.

This clone was counted a single time. The chain is built from TRBV6-5 and TRBJ1-1; perhaps TRBD1 as D (5 bases). Looked up from germline, CDR1 is MNHEY and CDR2 is SVGAGI. The CDR3 contains 11 residues. Trimming cost V 5 bases and J 7 bases, with 8 bases left between them. The CDR3 DNA sequence: TGTGCCAGCAGTAGGGGACGTGAAGCTTTCTTT. It is translated as CASSRGREAFF.

The J gene is TRBJ1-5, the V gene TRBV6-1, with D possibly matching TRBD1 (5 bases). The CDR3 runs 16 residues. The V gene's germline CDR1 is MNHNS and CDR2 SASEGT. V shed 0 bases and J shed 4 bases, with 13 bases lying between them. The CDR3 DNA sequence: TGTGCCAGCAGTGAAGCTGCATGGACACCTAATCAGCCCCAGCATTTT. Translation gives CASSEAAWTPNQPQHF.

The V call is TRBV5-1, the J call TRBJ2-2, with TRBD2 as a possible D gene (5 bases). The CDR3 consists of 14 residues. V was trimmed by 0 bases and J by 8 bases, leaving 11 bases between them. Germline assignment: CDR1 SGHRS and CDR2 YFSETQ. The CDR3 loop reads CASSLADYPGELFF. CDR3 bases: TGCGCCAGCAGCTTGGCCGACTACCCGGGGGAGCTGTTTTTT. Based on the CDR3 plus reference TRBV5-1 and TRBJ2-2, the full variable domain is KAGVTQTPRYLIKTRGQQVTLSCSPISGHRSVSWYQQTPGQGLQFLFEYFSETQRNKGNFPGRFSGRQFSNSRSEMNVSTLELGDSALYLCASSLADYPGELFFGEGSRLTVL.

The chain is built from TRBV11-2 and TRBJ2-1; TRBD2 matches 9 bases. This CDR3 is built from 14 residues. The trim removed 3 bases at V and 5 bases at J, leaving 2 bases unmatched. Germline CDR1 reads SGHAT; CDR2 reads FQNNGV. The CDR3 protein is CASSFSGSHNEQFF. In DNA, the CDR3 is TGTGCCAGCAGCTTTAGCGGGAGCCACAATGAGCAGTTCTTC.

The V call is TRBV7-2, the J call TRBJ1-1; D ambiguous. CDR1 SGHTA and CDR2 FQGNSA come from the germline V gene. V was clipped by 1 base and J by 5 bases, with 14 bases between them. This CDR3 is 15 amino acids long. The CDR3 DNA reads as TGTGCCAGCAGCTTAGAGGCCAGAACGTGGACTGAAGCTTTCTTT. As protein: CASSLEARTWTEAFF.

The rearrangement uses TRBV15 and TRBJ1-2; TRBD1 aligns across 8 bases. The trim removed 1 base at V and 2 bases at J, leaving 12 bases unmatched. In germline, CDR1 is LNHNV, CDR2 YYDKDF (reference sequence). This CDR3 comprises 18 residues. In DNA, the CDR3 is TGTGCCACCAGCAGAGCCCCCCCTCAGGGGGCGAACAACTATGGCTACACCTTC. Translating it yields CATSRAPPQGANNYGYTF.

About this clone itself: This same CDR3 is encoded by further DNA sequences in the sample. J is TRBJ1-5 and V is TRBV18, with D hard to call. Germline V CDR1 and CDR2: KGHSH, LQKENI. This CDR3 has 13 amino acids. V was cut by 6 bases and J by 6 bases, with 12 bases left in between. The CDR3 region is CASSPGGGQPQHF. CDR3 coding DNA: TGTGCCAGCTCTCCCGGAGGAGGTCAGCCCCAGCATTTT.

The chain has TRBV28 and TRBJ1-2; 10 nucleotides agree with TRBD1. The CDR3 has 17 amino acids. Germline CDR1 MDHEN, CDR2 SYDVKM. Unmatched junction bases numbered 13, after V lost 3 bases and J lost 6 bases. CDR3 DNA sequence: TGTGCCAGCAGTTTTGGGGGACCGACAGGGGGCCGCGATGGCTACACCTTC. It yields the protein CASSFGGPTGGRDGYTF.

Remarks on this clone: The sample has other DNA sequences that encode this CDR3 too. The gene calls are TRBV9 and TRBJ2-5; maybe TRBD2 (5 bases). The germline V gene encodes CDR1 SGDLS and CDR2 YYNGEE. This CDR3 has 12 amino acids. V lost 0 bases and J lost 5, with 5 bases in between. This chain's CDR3 is CASSVAGETQYF. In nucleotides, the CDR3 is TGTGCCAGCAGCGTAGCGGGGGAGACCCAGTACTTC.

The genes are TRBV10-3 and TRBJ2-1; TRBD2 is a possible D gene (6 bases). Per germline, CDR1 ENHRY and CDR2 SYGVKD. The CDR3 runs to 16 residues. The V and J ends lost 4 bases and 2 bases respectively, with 15 bases between them. The CDR3 region is CAISARLVSAYNEQFF. CDR3 nucleotide sequence: TGTGCCATCAGTGCCCGACTAGTTAGCGCCTACAATGAGCAGTTCTTC.

This rearrangement joins TRBV6-6 to TRBJ2-3, with 7 bases fitting TRBD2. This CDR3 region has 16 residues. Per germline, CDR1 MNHNY and CDR2 SVGAGI (reference sequence). V lost 7 bases to trimming and J lost 2 bases; unmatched junction nucleotides: 12. CDR3 region: CASKSNGRPYTDTQYF. The CDR3 bases are TGTGCCAGCAAGAGCAACGGGAGGCCCTACACAGATACGCAGTATTTT.

The V gene is TRBV2, the J gene TRBJ2-1; TRBD2 matches at 7 bases. CDR3 length: 14 residues. CDR1 is SNHLY, CDR2 FYNNEI, per germline. V lost 7 bases to trimming and J lost 5 bases; unmatched junction nucleotides: 8. CDR3 loop: CASKGGRLNNEQFF. CDR3 bases: TGTGCCAGCAAAGGCGGGAGATTGAACAATGAGCAGTTCTTC.

This chain links TRBV27 with TRBJ2-7; the D gene is possibly TRBD2 (6 bases). V dropped 2 bases and J dropped 3 bases, with 14 bases sitting between them. The CDR3 length is 15 residues. Germline V gene sequence: CDR1 MNHEY, CDR2 SMNVEV (reference sequence). CDR3 loop: CASSLRRGAVYEQYF. The DNA for the CDR3 is TGTGCCAGCAGTTTAAGGAGGGGAGCGGTCTACGAGCAGTACTTC.